These 11 T cell receptor beta chains were sequenced from one sample in a study of cytomegalovirus exposure and HLA in healthy donors. Primers included in the PCR were 60 Vbeta and 13 Jbeta primers. Profiled with immunoSEQ multiplex PCR; TCRdb holds only in-frame clones, not every one. The sample has some 100,000 clones, 79% seen once; the top ten hold about 3.5%. Sequenced sample: PBMCs. These receptors were obtained from a male donor in good health and CMV-seropositive.

The gene calls are TRBV5-6 and TRBJ1-2; D is unclear. The V end was cut by 4 bases, the J end by 7 bases, with 17 bases between. Germline V gene sequence: CDR1 SGHDT, CDR2 YYEEEE. The CDR3 is made up of 14 amino acids. CDR3 bases: TGTGCCAGCAGCCCAGACGGGTCGGTGTTTGGCTACACCTTC. Amino acid sequence: CASSPDGSVFGYTF.

The gene calls are TRBV4-1 and TRBJ2-5; D ambiguous. CDR1 is MGHRA and CDR2 is YSYEKL in the germline V gene. The CDR3 has 16 residues. The V and J ends lost 4 bases and 5 bases respectively, with 20 bases between them. CDR3 sequence: CASSRTLLSRAETQYF. Here the CDR3 DNA reads TGCGCCAGCAGCCGCACCCTGCTTTCGAGAGCGGAGACCCAGTACTTC.

The chain joins TRBV30 to TRBJ2-2; possibly TRBD1 for D (6 bases). This CDR3 region has 12 residues. V lost 4 bases to trimming and J lost 6 bases, with 9 bases between them. CDR1 is GTSNPN, CDR2 SVGIG, per germline (reference sequence). This CDR3 is CAWIRGSGELFF. The CDR3 nucleotides read TGTGCCTGGATCAGGGGTTCCGGGGAGCTGTTTTTT.

The chain is built from TRBV5-6 and TRBJ1-2, with 11 bases fitting TRBD1. The CDR3 length is 15 residues. V gave up 4 bases and J gave up 5 bases; unmatched junction bases: 7. CDR1 SGHDT and CDR2 YYEEEE come from the germline V gene. CDR3 nucleotide sequence: TGTGCCAGCAGCCAAGGACAGGGGGCGGAATATGGCTACACCTTC. Protein product: CASSQGQGAEYGYTF.

The chain carries TRBV7-6 and TRBJ1-1; 8 bases fit TRBD1. J was trimmed by 8 bases and V by 4 bases; bases with no gene match: 9. The V gene's germline CDR1 is SGHVS and CDR2 FNYEAQ. The CDR3 sequence is 14 residues long. CDR3 loop: CASSSSGTGIEAFF. CDR3 in DNA: TGTGCCAGCAGCTCTTCCGGGACAGGCATAGAAGCTTTCTTT.

The gene calls are TRBV30 and TRBJ1-1, with D maybe TRBD1 (5 bases). V was cut by 0 bases and J by 3 bases, with 8 bases left in between. CDR3 length: 13 amino acids. Germline V gene lookup returns CDR1 GTSNPN and CDR2 SVGIG (reference sequence). The CDR3 is CAWSVQGDTEAFF. CDR3 coding DNA: TGTGCCTGGAGTGTACAAGGGGACACTGAAGCTTTCTTT.

The rearrangement links TRBV18 to TRBJ2-3, with 9 bases identical to TRBD2. The V gene end was trimmed by 3 bases and the J gene end by 4 bases; junction bases not matched to a gene: 11. Per the germline V gene, CDR1 is KGHSH and CDR2 is LQKENI. This CDR3 spans 17 amino acids. CDR3 in DNA: TGTGCCAGCTCACCTAATACGGGACTAGCAATGTCAGATACGCAGTATTTT. This codes for CASSPNTGLAMSDTQYF.

V gene TRBV7-8 combines with J gene TRBJ1-4; weak D call: TRBD1 (5 bases). In germline, CDR1 is SGHVS, CDR2 FQNEAQ. The V and J ends lost 1 base and 4 bases respectively, with 7 bases between them. The CDR3 consists of 14 residues. The CDR3 DNA follows: TGTGCCAGCAGCTTAGGACAGATTAATGAAAAACTGTTTTTT. Protein product: CASSLGQINEKLFF.

The genes are TRBV7-9 and TRBJ1-1; tentatively, D is TRBD1 (5 bases). The germline V gene encodes CDR1 SEHNR and CDR2 FQNEAQ (reference sequence). V lost 5 bases and J lost 4, with 17 bases in between. The CDR3 consists of 15 residues. The CDR3 loop reads CASSQGGGRSTEAFF. The CDR3 region has the DNA TGTGCCAGCAGCCAGGGCGGGGGAAGGAGCACTGAAGCTTTCTTT. The variable domain in full, with the rest retrieved from reference TRBV7-9 and TRBJ1-1, is DTGVSQNPRHKITKRGQNVTFRCDPISEHNRLYWYRQTLGQGPEFLTYFQNEAQLEKSRLLSDRFSAERPKGSFSTLEIQRTEQGDSAMYLCASSQGGGRSTEAFFGQGTRLTVV.

This chain uses TRBV2 with TRBJ1-4; D is undetermined. Trimming took 4 bases from V and 5 from J, leaving 17 bases between them. In germline, CDR1 is SNHLY, CDR2 FYNNEI. CDR3 length: 16 residues. The CDR3 reads CASSVSSRGRNEKLFF. The CDR3 nucleotides read TGTGCCAGCAGTGTCTCCTCCCGGGGAAGGAATGAAAAACTGTTTTTT.

This clone was counted between two and nine times. The chain couples TRBV9 to TRBJ1-1, with unresolved D. There are 14 residues in the CDR3. From germline, CDR1 is SGDLS and CDR2 YYNGEE. With 4 bases removed from V and 0 bases from J, the gap between germline ends came to 10 bases. The CDR3 spells CASSPDGMNTEAFF. Here the CDR3 DNA reads TGTGCCAGCAGCCCGGACGGGATGAACACTGAAGCTTTCTTT.